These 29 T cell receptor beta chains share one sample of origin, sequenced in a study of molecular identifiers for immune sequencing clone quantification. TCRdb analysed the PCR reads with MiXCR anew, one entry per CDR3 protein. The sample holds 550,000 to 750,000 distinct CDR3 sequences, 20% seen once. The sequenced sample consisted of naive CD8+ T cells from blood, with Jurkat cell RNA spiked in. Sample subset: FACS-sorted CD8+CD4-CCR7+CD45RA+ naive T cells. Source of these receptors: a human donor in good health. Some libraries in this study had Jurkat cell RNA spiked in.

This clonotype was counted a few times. This CDR3 reads CSATPAGGGETQYF. CDR3 sequence (DNA): TGCAGTGCTACACCAGCGGGGGGGGGGGAGACCCAGTACTTC. This rearrangement joins TRBV20-1 to TRBJ2-5, with 10 nucleotides matching TRBD2. V trimming: 4 bases; J trimming: 5 bases; junction bases outside the gene matches: 7. The germline V gene has CDR1 DFQATT and CDR2 SNEGSKA (reference sequence). CDR3 size: 14 residues.

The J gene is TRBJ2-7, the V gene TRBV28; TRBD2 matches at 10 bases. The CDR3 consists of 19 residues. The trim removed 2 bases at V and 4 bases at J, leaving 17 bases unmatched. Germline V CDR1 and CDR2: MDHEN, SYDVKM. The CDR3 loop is CASSLPLAGVGYGIYEQYF. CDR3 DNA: TGTGCCAGCAGTTTACCCCTAGCGGGAGTAGGGTATGGGATTTACGAGCAGTACTTC.

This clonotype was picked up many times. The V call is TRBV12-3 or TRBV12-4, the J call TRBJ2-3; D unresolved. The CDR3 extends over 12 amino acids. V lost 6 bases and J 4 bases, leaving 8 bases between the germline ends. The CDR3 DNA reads TGTGCCAGCAGCTTTTCGGCAGATACGCAGTATTTT. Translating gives CASSFSADTQYF.

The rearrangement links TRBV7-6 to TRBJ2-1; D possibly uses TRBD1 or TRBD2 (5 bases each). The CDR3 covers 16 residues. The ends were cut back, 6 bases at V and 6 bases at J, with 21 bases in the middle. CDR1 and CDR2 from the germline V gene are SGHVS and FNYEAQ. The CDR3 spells CASSYSRGRVSNEQFF. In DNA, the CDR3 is TGTGCCAGCAGTTACAGCCGGGGACGGGTCTCCAATGAGCAGTTCTTC.

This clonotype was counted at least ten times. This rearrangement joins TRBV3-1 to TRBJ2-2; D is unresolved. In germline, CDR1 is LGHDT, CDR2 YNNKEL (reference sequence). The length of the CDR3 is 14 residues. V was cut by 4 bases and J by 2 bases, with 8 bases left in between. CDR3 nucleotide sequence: TGTGCCAGCAGCCGCGTTGGTAACACCGGGGAGCTGTTTTTT. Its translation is CASSRVGNTGELFF. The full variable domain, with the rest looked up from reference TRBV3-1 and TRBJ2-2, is DTAVSQTPKYLVTQMGNDKSIKCEQNLGHDTMYWYKQDSKKFLKIMFSYNNKELIINETVPNRFSPKSPDKAHLNLHINSLELGDSAVYFCASSRVGNTGELFFGEGSRLTVL.

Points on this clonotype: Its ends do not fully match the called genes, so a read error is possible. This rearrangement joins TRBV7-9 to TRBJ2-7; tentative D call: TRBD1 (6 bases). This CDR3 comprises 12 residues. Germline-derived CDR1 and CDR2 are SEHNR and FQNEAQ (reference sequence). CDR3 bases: TGTGCCAGCAGCCCACCAGGGGACGAGCAGCACTTC. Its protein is CASSPPGDEQHF.

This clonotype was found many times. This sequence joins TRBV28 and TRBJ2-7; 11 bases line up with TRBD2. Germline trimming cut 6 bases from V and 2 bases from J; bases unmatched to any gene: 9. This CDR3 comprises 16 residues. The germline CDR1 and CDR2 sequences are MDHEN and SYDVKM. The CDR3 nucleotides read TGTGCCAGCAGCTCCATAGCGGGAGGGGGGCCCTACGAGCAGTACTTC. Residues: CASSSIAGGGPYEQYF.

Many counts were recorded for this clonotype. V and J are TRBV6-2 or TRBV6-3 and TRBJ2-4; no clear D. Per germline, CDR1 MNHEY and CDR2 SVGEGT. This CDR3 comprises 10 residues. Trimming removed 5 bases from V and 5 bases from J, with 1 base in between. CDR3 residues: CASSQNIQYF. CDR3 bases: TGTGCCAGCAGTCAAAACATTCAGTACTTC.

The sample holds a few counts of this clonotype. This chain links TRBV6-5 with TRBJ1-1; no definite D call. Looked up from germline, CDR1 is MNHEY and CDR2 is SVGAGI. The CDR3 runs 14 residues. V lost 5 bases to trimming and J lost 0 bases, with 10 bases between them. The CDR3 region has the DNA TGTGCCAGCAGTCACTATCCTCTGAACACTGAAGCTTTCTTT. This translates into CASSHYPLNTEAFF.

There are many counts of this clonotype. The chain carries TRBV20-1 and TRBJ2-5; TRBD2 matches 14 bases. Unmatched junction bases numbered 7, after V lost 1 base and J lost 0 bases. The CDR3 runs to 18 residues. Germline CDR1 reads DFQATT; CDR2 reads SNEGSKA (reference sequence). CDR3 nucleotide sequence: TGCAGTGCTAGAGGGGGACTAGCGGGGGCCCGGTACCAAGAGACCCAGTACTTC. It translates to CSARGGLAGARYQETQYF.

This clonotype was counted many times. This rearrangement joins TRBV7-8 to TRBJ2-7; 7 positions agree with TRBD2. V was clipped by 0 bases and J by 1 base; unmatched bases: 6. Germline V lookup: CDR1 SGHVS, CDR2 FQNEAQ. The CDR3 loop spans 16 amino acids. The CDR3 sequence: CASSLAQSGTSYEQYF. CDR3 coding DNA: TGTGCCAGCAGCTTAGCCCAGAGCGGGACTTCCTACGAGCAGTACTTC.

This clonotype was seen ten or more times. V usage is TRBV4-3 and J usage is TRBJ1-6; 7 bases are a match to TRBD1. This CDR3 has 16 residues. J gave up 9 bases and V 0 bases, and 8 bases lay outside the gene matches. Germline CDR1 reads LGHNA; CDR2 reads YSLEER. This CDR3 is CASSQEAETGSSPLHF. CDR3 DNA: TGCGCCAGCAGCCAAGAGGCGGAGACAGGGAGTTCACCCCTCCACTTT.

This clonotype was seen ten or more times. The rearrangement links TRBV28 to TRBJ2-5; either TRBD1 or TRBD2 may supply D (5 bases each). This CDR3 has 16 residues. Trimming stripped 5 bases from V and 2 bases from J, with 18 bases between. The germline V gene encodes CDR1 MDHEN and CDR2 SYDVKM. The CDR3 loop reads CASSTRDGSTQETQYF. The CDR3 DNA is TGTGCCAGCAGTACTCGGGACGGAAGTACGCAAGAGACCCAGTACTTC. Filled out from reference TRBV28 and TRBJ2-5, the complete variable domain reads DVKVTQSSRYLVKRTGEKVFLECVQDMDHENMFWYRQDPGLGLRLIYFSYDVKMKEKGDIPEGYSVSREKKERFSLILESASTNQTSMYLCASSTRDGSTQETQYFGPGTRLLVL.

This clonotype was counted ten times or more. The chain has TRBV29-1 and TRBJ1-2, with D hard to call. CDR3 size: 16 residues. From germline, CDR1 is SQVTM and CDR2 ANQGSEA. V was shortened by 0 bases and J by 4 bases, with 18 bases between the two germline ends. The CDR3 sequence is CSVEDPQLSALYGYTF. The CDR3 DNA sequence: TGCAGCGTTGAAGACCCCCAGTTGTCAGCTCTCTATGGCTACACCTTC. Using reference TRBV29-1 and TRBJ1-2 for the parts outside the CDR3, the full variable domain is SAVISQKPSRDICQRGTSLTIQCQVDSQVTMMFWYRQQPGQSLTLIATANQGSEATYESGFVIDKFPISRPNLTFSTLTVSNMSPEDSSIYLCSVEDPQLSALYGYTFGSGTRLTVV.

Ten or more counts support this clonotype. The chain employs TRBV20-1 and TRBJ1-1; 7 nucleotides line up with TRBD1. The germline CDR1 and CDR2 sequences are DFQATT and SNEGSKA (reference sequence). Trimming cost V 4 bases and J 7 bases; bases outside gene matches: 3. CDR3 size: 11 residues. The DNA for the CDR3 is TGCAGTGCTACTCAGGGGGTTGAAGCTTTCTTT. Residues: CSATQGVEAFF.

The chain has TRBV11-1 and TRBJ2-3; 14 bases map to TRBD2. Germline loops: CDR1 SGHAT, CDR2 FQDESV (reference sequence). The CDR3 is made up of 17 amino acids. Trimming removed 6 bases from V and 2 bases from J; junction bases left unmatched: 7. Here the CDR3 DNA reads TGTGCCAGCAGTTGGACTAGCGGGAGGCTTTACACAGATACGCAGTATTTT. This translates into CASSWTSGRLYTDTQYF.

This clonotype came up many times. The CDR3 sequence: CASSQHSRTATDTQYF. CDR3 in DNA: TGTGCCAGCAGCCAACATAGCCGCACGGCCACAGATACGCAGTATTTT. The rearrangement links TRBV5-5 to TRBJ2-3, with D uncertain. Germline CDR1 reads SGHKS; CDR2 reads YYEKEE (reference sequence). V was trimmed by 4 bases and J by 2 bases, leaving 17 bases between them. The CDR3 length is 16 residues.

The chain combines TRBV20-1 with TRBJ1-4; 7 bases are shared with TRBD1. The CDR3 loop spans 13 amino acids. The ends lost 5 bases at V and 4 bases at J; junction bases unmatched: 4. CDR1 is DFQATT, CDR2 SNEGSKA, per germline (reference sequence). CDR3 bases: TGCAGTGCTGACCAGGGGGATAATGAAAAACTGTTTTTT. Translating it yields CSADQGDNEKLFF.

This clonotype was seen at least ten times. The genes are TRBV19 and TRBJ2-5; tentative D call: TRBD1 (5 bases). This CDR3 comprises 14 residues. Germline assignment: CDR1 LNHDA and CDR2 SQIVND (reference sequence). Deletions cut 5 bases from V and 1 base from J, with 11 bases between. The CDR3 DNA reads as TGTGCCAGTAGTTTGACAGCCTTCCAAGAGACCCAGTACTTC. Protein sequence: CASSLTAFQETQYF.

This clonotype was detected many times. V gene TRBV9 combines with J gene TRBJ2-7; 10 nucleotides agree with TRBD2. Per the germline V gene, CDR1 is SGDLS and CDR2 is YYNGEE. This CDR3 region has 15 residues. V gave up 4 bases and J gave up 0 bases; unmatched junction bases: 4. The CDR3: CASSPGLAVSYEQYF. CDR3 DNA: TGTGCCAGCAGCCCCGGACTAGCGGTCTCCTACGAGCAGTACTTC.

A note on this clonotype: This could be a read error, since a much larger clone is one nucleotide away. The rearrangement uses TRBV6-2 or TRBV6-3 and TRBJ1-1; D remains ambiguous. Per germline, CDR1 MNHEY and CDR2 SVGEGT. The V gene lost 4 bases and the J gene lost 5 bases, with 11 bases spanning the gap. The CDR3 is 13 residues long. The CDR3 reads CASSFAFGTEAFF. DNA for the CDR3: TGTGCCAGCAGTTTTGCGTTTGGAACTGAAGCTTTCTTT.

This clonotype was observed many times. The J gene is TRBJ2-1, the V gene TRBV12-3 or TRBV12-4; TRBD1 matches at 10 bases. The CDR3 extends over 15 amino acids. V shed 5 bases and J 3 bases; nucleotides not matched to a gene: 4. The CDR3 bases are TGTGCCAGCAGTCCGACAGGGGGCGTCTACAATGAGCAGTTCTTC. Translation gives CASSPTGGVYNEQFF.

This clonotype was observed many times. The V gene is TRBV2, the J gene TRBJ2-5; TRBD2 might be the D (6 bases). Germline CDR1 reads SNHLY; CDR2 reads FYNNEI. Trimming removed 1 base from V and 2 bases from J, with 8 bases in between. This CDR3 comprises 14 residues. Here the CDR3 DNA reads TGTGCCAGCAGTGAAGAAGCGGGTCAAGAGACCCAGTACTTC. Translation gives CASSEEAGQETQYF.

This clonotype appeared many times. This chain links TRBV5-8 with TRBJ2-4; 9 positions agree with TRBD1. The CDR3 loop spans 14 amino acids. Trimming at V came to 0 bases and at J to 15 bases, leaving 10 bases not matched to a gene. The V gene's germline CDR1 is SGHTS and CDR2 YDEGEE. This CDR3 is CASSLEGQGLSGYF. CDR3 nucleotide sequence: TGTGCCAGCAGCTTGGAAGGACAGGGGCTTTCGGGGTACTTC. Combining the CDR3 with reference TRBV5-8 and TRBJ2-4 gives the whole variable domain EAGVTQSPTHLIKTRGQQATLRCSPISGHTSVYWYQQALGLGLQFLLWYDEGEERNRGNFPPRFSGRQFPNYSSELNVNALELEDSALYLCASSLEGQGLSGYFGAGTRLSVL.

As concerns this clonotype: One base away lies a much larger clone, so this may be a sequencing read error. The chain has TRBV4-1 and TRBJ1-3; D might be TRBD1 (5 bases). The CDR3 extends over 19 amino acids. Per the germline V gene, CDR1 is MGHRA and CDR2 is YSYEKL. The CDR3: CASSQSPDRGPSSGDTIYF. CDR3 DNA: TGCGCCAGCAGCCAGTCCCCTGACCGGGGACCTAGCTCTGGAGACACCATATATTTT.

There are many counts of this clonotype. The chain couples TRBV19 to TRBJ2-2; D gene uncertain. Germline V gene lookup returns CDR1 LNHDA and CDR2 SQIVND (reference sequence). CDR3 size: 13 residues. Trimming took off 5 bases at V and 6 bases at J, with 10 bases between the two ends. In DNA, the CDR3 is TGTGCCAGTAGTTTTGGGTCCGCCGGGGAGCTGTTTTTT. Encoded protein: CASSFGSAGELFF.

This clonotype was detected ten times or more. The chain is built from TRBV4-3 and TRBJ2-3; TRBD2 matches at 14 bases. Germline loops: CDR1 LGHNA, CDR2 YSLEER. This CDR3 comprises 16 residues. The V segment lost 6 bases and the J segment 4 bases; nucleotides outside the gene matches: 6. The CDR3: CASRQTSGGAADTQYF. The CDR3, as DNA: TGCGCCAGCAGACAGACTAGCGGGGGGGCCGCAGATACGCAGTATTTT.

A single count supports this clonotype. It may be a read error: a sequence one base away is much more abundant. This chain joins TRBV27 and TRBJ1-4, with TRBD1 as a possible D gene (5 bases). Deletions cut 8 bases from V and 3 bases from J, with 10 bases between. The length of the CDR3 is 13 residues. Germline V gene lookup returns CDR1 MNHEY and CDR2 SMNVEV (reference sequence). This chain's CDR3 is CASGGGANEKLFF. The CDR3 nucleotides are TGTGCCAGCGGGGGAGGGGCTAATGAAAAACTGTTTTTT.

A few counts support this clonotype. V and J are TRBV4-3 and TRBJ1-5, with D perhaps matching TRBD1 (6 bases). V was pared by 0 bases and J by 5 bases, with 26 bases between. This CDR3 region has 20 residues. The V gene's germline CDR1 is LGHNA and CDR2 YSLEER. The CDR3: CASSQDWGGQGILPDQPQHF. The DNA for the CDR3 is TGCGCCAGCAGCCAAGATTGGGGGGGCCAGGGCATACTTCCCGATCAGCCCCAGCATTTT.